Following are 25 T cell receptor beta chains from one sample sequenced in a study of T-cell memory formation after mild COVID-19. MiXCR was run by TCRdb on the 5' RACE reads, yielding one entry per CDR3 protein. Found here are 200,000 to 250,000 distinct CDR3 sequences, over 8.5% of them singletons; the top ten hold 20% to 25%. Sequenced sample: PBMCs or a T cell subset sorted from them (not recorded which). Every receptor here comes from a man younger than 35 who had mild COVID-19 (a few samples of this study predate the infection). Cell type and time point are not known.

This clonotype occurred a few times. The chain employs TRBV24-1 and TRBJ1-6, with a weak D call TRBD1 (6 bases). The germline V gene has CDR1 KGHDR and CDR2 SFDVKD. The V end lost 12 bases, the J end lost 5 bases, and 19 bases lay between the germline ends. This CDR3 has 15 amino acids. CDR3 DNA sequence: TGTGCCCTCCGGGGTCCGGGGGCAAATAATTCACCCCTCCACTTT. It codes for CALRGPGANNSPLHF.

The rearrangement uses TRBV4-1 and TRBJ2-5, with D perhaps matching TRBD1 or TRBD2 (6 bases each). Trimming took off 0 bases at V and 3 bases at J, with 11 bases between the two ends. CDR1 is MGHRA and CDR2 is YSYEKL in the germline V gene. CDR3 length equals 15 residues. CDR3 nucleotides: TGCGCCAGCAGCCAAGACACAGGGAGGAAAGAGACCCAGTACTTC. It translates to CASSQDTGRKETQYF.

This chain links TRBV5-5 with TRBJ1-5; the match to TRBD1 covers 9 bases. Losses at the gene ends were 0 bases for V and 5 bases for J; bases not matched to a gene: 6. This CDR3 has 16 amino acids. From germline, CDR1 is SGHKS and CDR2 YYEKEE (reference sequence). CDR3 sequence reads: CASSLVATGGDQPQHF. CDR3 DNA: TGTGCCAGCAGCTTGGTGGCCACAGGGGGCGATCAGCCCCAGCATTTT.

The genes are TRBV20-1 and TRBJ1-2, with D perhaps matching TRBD1 (6 bases). With 2 bases removed from V and 4 bases from J, the gap between germline ends came to 11 bases. CDR1 is DFQATT, CDR2 SNEGSKA, per germline (reference sequence). The CDR3 is made up of 13 amino acids. The chain's CDR3 is CSARYRVSYGYTF. CDR3 DNA sequence: TGCAGTGCTAGATACAGGGTTTCCTATGGCTACACCTTC.

This clonotype was counted a few times. The V gene is TRBV6-6, the J gene TRBJ1-1, with unresolved D. The germline gives CDR1 MNHNY, CDR2 SVGAGI (reference sequence). The CDR3 loop spans 15 amino acids. Trimming removed 0 bases from V and 8 bases from J, with 16 bases in between. The CDR3 spells CASSYSSSGGPEAFF. CDR3 sequence (DNA): TGTGCCAGCAGTTACTCGAGTTCCGGTGGACCCGAAGCTTTCTTT.

This clonotype was picked up a small number of times. The chain uses TRBV7-3 and TRBJ2-5; 10 positions agree with TRBD1. The CDR3 covers 14 residues. With V trimmed by 5 bases and J by 5 bases, 5 bases remained unmatched. The germline V gene has CDR1 SGHTA and CDR2 FQGTGA. The CDR3: CASSRDRGSETQYF. The CDR3, as DNA: TGTGCCAGCAGCCGGGACAGGGGTTCGGAGACCCAGTACTTC.

This rearrangement joins TRBV11-2 to TRBJ1-3, with unresolved D. The ends were cut back, 5 bases at V and 0 bases at J, with 11 bases in the middle. Germline V lookup: CDR1 SGHAT, CDR2 FQNNGV. The CDR3 is made up of 15 amino acids. The CDR3 coding sequence is TGTGCCAGCAGCCGAATTAGTGCCTCTGGAAACACCATATATTTT. Amino acid sequence: CASSRISASGNTIYF.

This chain links TRBV27 with TRBJ2-1; a possible D gene is TRBD1 (6 bases). The germline V gene has CDR1 MNHEY and CDR2 SMNVEV (reference sequence). Trimming removed 7 bases from V and 9 bases from J, with 10 bases in between. This CDR3 has 11 amino acids. The CDR3 here is CASNNRVEQFF. The CDR3, as DNA: TGTGCCAGCAACAACAGGGTTGAGCAGTTCTTC.

This clonotype was seen only a few times. The chain carries TRBV6-1 and TRBJ1-2; D not certain. CDR3 length: 13 residues. V was cut by 4 bases and J by 2 bases, with 8 bases left in between. The germline V gene encodes CDR1 MNHNS and CDR2 SASEGT. CDR3 nucleotides: TGTGCCAGCAGTGTAATGGGGAACTATGGCTACACCTTC. This translates into CASSVMGNYGYTF.

Comments on this clonotype: A much more abundant neighbour one base away suggests this may be a read error. This chain uses TRBV5-1 with TRBJ2-5, with D possibly TRBD2 on 5 matching bases. CDR1 and CDR2 (germline): SGHRS, YFSETQ. The CDR3 is 11 residues long. The CDR3 DNA is TGCGCCACCAGCGGCCAAGAGACCCAGTACTTC. This translates into CATSGQETQYF.

The V call is TRBV12-3 or TRBV12-4, the J call TRBJ2-6; 10 nucleotides agree with TRBD1. The CDR3 is made up of 15 amino acids. The V gene end was trimmed by 5 bases and the J gene end by 2 bases; junction bases not matched to a gene: 0. The CDR3 protein is CASSGQGAGANVLTF. The CDR3 DNA sequence: TGTGCCAGCAGTGGACAGGGGGCTGGGGCCAACGTCCTGACTTTC.

This clonotype occurred a few times. The rearrangement uses TRBV12-5 and TRBJ2-7, with D tentatively TRBD1 (5 bases). CDR1 is LGHNT and CDR2 is FRNRAP in the germline V gene. CDR3 length: 12 amino acids. Here the CDR3 DNA reads TGTGCCCTTCAGGGCAGGGTCTACGAGCAGTACGTC. It encodes CALQGRVYEQYV.

J is TRBJ1-1 and V is TRBV20-1; possibly TRBD1 for D (6 bases). The CDR3 is 15 residues long. V lost 6 bases to trimming and J lost 1 base, with 18 bases between them. CDR1 and CDR2 (germline): DFQATT, SNEGSKA (reference sequence). Here the CDR3 DNA reads TGCAGTGCAGGGGGGCGGGGAAGAGGGAACACTGAAGCTTTCTTT. This sequence encodes CSAGGRGRGNTEAFF.

This clonotype came up many times. This rearrangement joins TRBV10-3 to TRBJ2-1; TRBD2 is a possible D gene (7 bases). The CDR3 has 13 amino acids. V was trimmed by 6 bases and J by 7 bases, leaving 13 bases between them. The V gene's germline CDR1 is ENHRY and CDR2 SYGVKD. The CDR3 here is CAISAGAKNEQFF. CDR3 DNA sequence: TGTGCCATCAGCGCGGGGGCGAAAAATGAGCAGTTCTTC.

This clonotype occurred a few times. The chain uses TRBV29-1 and TRBJ1-1; 7 nucleotides agree with TRBD1. J was trimmed by 11 bases and V by 4 bases; bases with no gene match: 7. This CDR3 has 11 residues. Germline values: CDR1 SQVTM, CDR2 ANQGSEA. The CDR3 is CSVGQGKEAFF. The CDR3 DNA follows: TGCAGCGTTGGACAGGGAAAGGAGGCTTTCTTT.

This clonotype turned up a few times. This chain connects TRBV6-2 or TRBV6-3 to TRBJ2-5, with D perhaps matching TRBD1 (5 bases). The CDR3 contains 15 residues. Germline loops: CDR1 MNHEY, CDR2 SVGEGT. V was cut by 6 bases and J by 2 bases, with 16 bases left in between. CDR3 nucleotides: TGTGCCAGCAGCCATACCCTCGACAGTCAAGAGACCCAGTACTTC. Its protein product is CASSHTLDSQETQYF.

This clonotype has a handful of counts. V gene TRBV5-1 combines with J gene TRBJ2-3, with a weak D call TRBD1 (6 bases). CDR3 size: 15 residues. Germline loops: CDR1 SGHRS, CDR2 YFSETQ. Trimming took off 4 bases at V and 4 bases at J, with 16 bases between the two ends. The CDR3 nucleotides read TGCGCCAGCAGCGTGATAGCAGGGGTCGCAGATACGCAGTATTTT. It translates to CASSVIAGVADTQYF.

This clonotype has more than one count but fewer than ten. The chain couples TRBV27 to TRBJ2-3; a weak D match, TRBD2 (6 bases). Trimming left V 5 bases short and J 2 bases short, with 20 bases between. This CDR3 has 17 residues. In germline, CDR1 is MNHEY, CDR2 SMNVEV (reference sequence). CDR3 DNA: TGTGCCAGCAGTCCCGACGGTATAGGCGGGGTCACAGATACGCAGTATTTT. It is translated as CASSPDGIGGVTDTQYF.

This chain joins TRBV6-2 or TRBV6-3 and TRBJ1-5; unclear D gene. This CDR3 spans 13 amino acids. Per the germline V gene, CDR1 is MNHEY and CDR2 is SVGEGT. Trimming cost V 7 bases and J 4 bases, with 11 bases left between them. The CDR3 DNA is TGTGCCAGCACCCTAGTGGGAAATCAGCCCCAGCATTTT. Amino acids: CASTLVGNQPQHF.

There are a few counts of this clonotype. The CDR3 region is CASSPTTGYNEQFF. The DNA of the CDR3 is TGCGCCAGCAGTCCTACAACAGGTTACAATGAGCAGTTCTTC. J is TRBJ2-1 and V is TRBV5-1, with TRBD1 as a possible D gene (5 bases). Looked up from germline, CDR1 is SGHRS and CDR2 is YFSETQ. Trimming pared 5 bases from V and 4 bases from J, leaving 13 bases between. The CDR3 has 14 amino acids. Full variable domain (rest looked up from reference TRBV5-1 and TRBJ2-1): KAGVTQTPRYLIKTRGQQVTLSCSPISGHRSVSWYQQTPGQGLQFLFEYFSETQRNKGNFPGRFSGRQFSNSRSEMNVSTLELGDSALYLCASSPTTGYNEQFFGPGTRLTVL.

This clonotype was detected ten times or more. The chain links TRBV5-1 to TRBJ2-7; the D gene is possibly TRBD2 (7 bases). CDR1 is SGHRS and CDR2 is YFSETQ in the germline V gene. The V end was cut by 6 bases, the J end by 3 bases, with 13 bases between. The length of the CDR3 is 13 residues. The CDR3 loop is CASNAGDNYEQYF. CDR3 nucleotides: TGCGCCAGCAACGCGGGGGACAACTACGAGCAGTACTTC.

This clonotype was seen at least ten times. V gene TRBV6-1 combines with J gene TRBJ2-5; no reliable D call. The CDR3 sequence is 18 residues long. Germline V gene lookup returns CDR1 MNHNS and CDR2 SASEGT. The V gene lost 0 bases and the J gene lost 3 bases, with 20 bases spanning the gap. CDR3 coding DNA: TGTGCCAGCAGTGAAGCGTTTTTGAAGGCCGACAAAGAAGAGACCCAGTACTTC. It yields the protein CASSEAFLKADKEETQYF.

This clonotype was seen only a few times. The rearrangement links TRBV5-1 to TRBJ2-1, with D maybe TRBD1 (5 bases). CDR1 and CDR2 (germline): SGHRS, YFSETQ. This CDR3 is 14 amino acids long. Trimming shortened V by 0 bases and J by 5 bases, and 9 bases separated the two germline ends. CDR3 bases: TGCGCCAGCAGCTTGGCCCAGGGAAACAATGAGCAGTTCTTC. Amino acids: CASSLAQGNNEQFF.

This clonotype showed up just a few times. This sequence joins TRBV6-5 and TRBJ1-1; TRBD1 is a possible D gene (6 bases). Trimming removed 0 bases from V and 4 bases from J, with 21 bases in between. The CDR3 is made up of 18 amino acids. The germline V gene encodes CDR1 MNHEY and CDR2 SVGAGI. CDR3 in DNA: TGTGCCAGCAGTTACTCGGTTCCTGGACAGCCCTTTGTCACTGAAGCTTTCTTT. This codes for CASSYSVPGQPFVTEAFF.

A few counts support this clonotype. V usage is TRBV6-2 or TRBV6-3 and J usage is TRBJ1-5; D not certain. The CDR3 has 12 amino acids. V lost 7 bases, J lost 7 bases, and 11 bases lay in between. CDR1 and CDR2 from the germline V gene are MNHEY and SVGEGT. The CDR3 bases are TGTGCCAGCATGTCTAGGGAGCAGCCCCAGCATTTT. Its protein is CASMSREQPQHF.